The 7 T cell receptor beta chains below come from one sample, sequenced in a study of PD-1 blockade in classical Hodgkin lymphoma. The time point was: cycle 4 day 1 (C4D1), after five to seven weeks of nivolumab. Every patient relapsed after autologous stem cell transplantation, and brentuximab vedotin exposure varied. CD4+ T cells were purified from thawed PBMCs by negative selection. Data came from immunoSEQ multiplex PCR; TCRdb stores just in-frame clones and leaves some out. Found here are around 28,000 clones, about 81% of them singletons; the top ten hold over 0.8%. The input for sequencing was CD4+ T cells from blood, taken before the fourth cycle of nivolumab. These receptors were obtained from a human donor with classical Hodgkin lymphoma.

This chain links TRBV10-1 with TRBJ1-1; D is ambiguous. Trimming stripped 4 bases from V and 4 bases from J, with 13 bases between. The CDR3 sequence is 14 residues long. Germline V gene lookup returns CDR1 WNHNN and CDR2 SYGVQD (reference sequence). This CDR3 is CASSVEVYGTEAFF. The CDR3 DNA reads TGCGCCAGCAGTGTCGAGGTTTACGGCACTGAAGCTTTCTTT.

The chain carries TRBV2 and TRBJ2-7; D is unresolved. Germline loops: CDR1 SNHLY, CDR2 FYNNEI. V was pared by 7 bases and J by 5 bases, with 18 bases between. The CDR3 runs to 14 residues. The chain's CDR3 is CASTGVQAVDEQYF. CDR3 sequence (DNA): TGTGCCAGCACTGGCGTCCAAGCAGTGGACGAGCAGTACTTC.

This chain connects TRBV28 to TRBJ1-4; maybe TRBD1 (6 bases). CDR3 size: 15 residues. In germline, CDR1 is MDHEN, CDR2 SYDVKM. V was cut by 6 bases and J by 8 bases, with 19 bases left in between. The CDR3 protein is CASSLPTGKREKLFF. The CDR3, as DNA: TGTGCCAGCAGCCTTCCTACAGGGAAGAGGGAAAAACTGTTTTTT.

This clone was counted a single time. The chain links TRBV19 to TRBJ2-1; D is unresolved. The length of the CDR3 is 11 residues. Germline CDR1 LNHDA, CDR2 SQIVND (reference sequence). Trimming removed 9 bases at V and 9 bases at J, with 12 bases between. The CDR3 DNA follows: TGTGCCAGCGCAGTCTACGGTGAGCAGTTCTTC. Translated: CASAVYGEQFF.

The V and J genes are TRBV18 and TRBJ2-7; TRBD1 aligns across 8 bases. Trimming cost V 4 bases and J 5 bases; bases outside gene matches: 7. Germline values: CDR1 KGHSH, CDR2 LQKENI. This CDR3 comprises 14 residues. DNA for the CDR3: TGTGCCAGCTCACAAATGACAGGGGAGGACGAGCAGTACTTC. Protein sequence: CASSQMTGEDEQYF.

This clone is a singleton in its sample. J is TRBJ1-1 and V is TRBV30; 8 positions match TRBD1. CDR3 size: 14 residues. Looked up from germline, CDR1 is GTSNPN and CDR2 is SVGIG (reference sequence). Trimming cost V 1 base and J 5 bases; bases outside gene matches: 6. CDR3 sequence reads: CAWSGGQAGTEAFF. The DNA of the CDR3 is TGTGCCTGGAGTGGGGGACAGGCGGGTACTGAAGCTTTCTTT.

In this sample, this clone turned up once. This chain connects TRBV5-6 to TRBJ1-2; D ambiguous. Germline CDR1 reads SGHDT; CDR2 reads YYEEEE. Trimming took off 4 bases at V and 2 bases at J, with 18 bases between the two ends. This CDR3 has 16 amino acids. CDR3 protein: CASSLFGSPRNYGYTF. Written as DNA, the CDR3 is TGTGCCAGCAGCCTGTTCGGGTCCCCGCGGAACTATGGCTACACCTTC.